Below are 15 T cell receptor beta chains sequenced from a single sample in a study of T cell changes during pregnancy in multiple sclerosis. Clones were read by immunoSEQ multiplex PCR, and TCRdb kept only the in-frame ones, dropping some. This sample has about 55,000 clones, with 90% to 95% found just once. Sequenced here: CD8+ T cells from peripheral blood mononuclear cells, sampled in the third trimester of pregnancy. Receptors originate from a female donor with multiple sclerosis, enrolled in a pregnancy study.

The chain is built from TRBV19 and TRBJ2-1; D not resolved. Trimming cost V 3 bases and J 2 bases, with 8 bases left between them. The CDR3 is 14 amino acids. The germline gives CDR1 LNHDA, CDR2 SQIVND (reference sequence). The CDR3 DNA reads as TGTGCCAGTAGTATGGGCCCGACCTACAATGAGCAGTTCTTC. Encoded protein: CASSMGPTYNEQFF.

The CDR3 nucleotides are TGTGCCAGCAGCCCGGGGAGGGGCCAATCGCCTGGGGCCAACGTCCTGACTTTC. Its translation is CASSPGRGQSPGANVLTF. The chain carries TRBV11-2 and TRBJ2-6; 7 bases map to TRBD2. After removal of 5 bases from V and 2 bases from J, the junction contained 12 bases not matched to a gene. In germline, CDR1 is SGHAT, CDR2 FQNNGV. This CDR3 is 18 amino acids long.

The chain carries TRBV7-7 and TRBJ1-1, with a weak D call TRBD1 (5 bases). The CDR3 loop spans 13 amino acids. Trimming removed 5 bases from V and 0 bases from J, with 7 bases in between. CDR1 and CDR2 (germline): SSHAT, FNYEAQ (reference sequence). CDR3 sequence: CASSRQLNTEAFF. The CDR3 DNA follows: TGTGCCAGCAGCCGACAGTTGAACACTGAAGCTTTCTTT.

The V and J genes are TRBV6-5 and TRBJ2-1; 9 bases are a match to TRBD2. V was clipped by 8 bases and J by 9 bases; unmatched bases: 5. The V gene's germline CDR1 is MNHEY and CDR2 SVGAGI. This CDR3 has 12 residues. The CDR3 loop is CASRTSAIEQFF. The CDR3 region has the DNA TGTGCCAGCCGGACTAGCGCCATTGAGCAGTTCTTC.

This chain connects TRBV4-1 to TRBJ2-7; D possibly corresponds to TRBD1 (5 bases). Germline V lookup: CDR1 MGHRA, CDR2 YSYEKL. This CDR3 comprises 15 residues. V dropped 1 base and J dropped 1 base, with 11 bases sitting between them. The CDR3 region has the DNA TGCGCCAGCAGCCAAGGGCAGGGCAGATCCTACGAGCAGTACTTC. It translates to CASSQGQGRSYEQYF.

This chain joins TRBV19 and TRBJ1-3, with a tentative D call TRBD1 (6 bases). This CDR3 is built from 13 residues. Germline V gene data show CDR1 as LNHDA and CDR2 as SQIVND (reference sequence). V gave up 7 bases and J gave up 7 bases, with 14 bases separating them. CDR3 bases: TGTGCCAGTACCAGGGGCTATGTGAACACCATATATTTT. It is translated as CASTRGYVNTIYF.

V usage is TRBV4-1 and J usage is TRBJ2-1, with 10 nucleotides matching TRBD2. Germline CDR1 MGHRA, CDR2 YSYEKL. CDR3 length equals 16 residues. With 0 bases clipped from V and 6 bases from J, the junction kept 5 bases outside the gene matches. CDR3 loop: CASSQDGGTSANEQFF. In DNA form, the CDR3 reads TGCGCCAGCAGCCAAGACGGGGGGACTAGCGCCAATGAGCAGTTCTTC.

The chain couples TRBV21-1 to TRBJ2-7; the tabulated D call, TRBD2, remains unverified against the DNA. TRBV21-1 constitutes a pseudogene. The length of the CDR3 is 21 residues. The CDR3 coding sequence is TGTGCCAGCAGCAAACCTTATCCGACTAGCGGGAGGCCCTCGGGTTTGTACGAGCAGTACTTC. The encoded protein is CASSKPYPTSGRPSGLYEQYF.

This clone was recorded only once. The CDR3 protein is CASSLWTSGIGNEQFF. The CDR3 coding sequence is TGTGCCAGCAGTTTATGGACTAGCGGGATAGGTAATGAGCAGTTCTTC. The chain combines TRBV27 with TRBJ2-1, with 12 bases identical to TRBD2. Germline V gives CDR1 MNHEY, CDR2 SMNVEV (reference sequence). The junction had 5 bases not matched to a gene; V was cut back by 1 base and J by 7 bases. CDR3 size: 16 residues.

In its sample, this clone was seen once. V usage is TRBV27 and J usage is TRBJ1-2; 10 nucleotides match TRBD1. CDR3 size: 14 residues. Germline CDR1 and CDR2: MNHEY and SMNVEV (reference sequence). V shed 3 bases and J 4 bases; nucleotides not matched to a gene: 2. This CDR3 reads CASSLGDRGYGYTF. In DNA form, the CDR3 reads TGTGCCAGCAGTTTGGGGGACAGGGGCTATGGCTACACCTTC.

On this clone itself: The same CDR3 arises from other DNA sequences in this sample as well. This chain links TRBV11-2 with TRBJ2-7; the D gene is possibly TRBD1 (5 bases). This CDR3 spans 14 amino acids. Germline values: CDR1 SGHAT, CDR2 FQNNGV. V was trimmed by 1 base and J by 1 base, leaving 8 bases between them. CDR3 bases: TGTGCCAGCAGCTTAGGGGCAGGGTCCTACGAGCAGTACTTC. As protein: CASSLGAGSYEQYF.

The chain couples TRBV27 to TRBJ1-4, with 8 nucleotides matching TRBD1. CDR3 length equals 14 residues. V dropped 2 bases and J dropped 6; count of bases not matched to a gene: 2. Germline V gives CDR1 MNHEY, CDR2 SMNVEV (reference sequence). CDR3 residues: CASSLAGGDEKLFF. Written as DNA, the CDR3 is TGTGCCAGCAGTTTAGCAGGGGGCGATGAAAAACTGTTTTTT.

The V call is TRBV7-9, the J call TRBJ2-1; TRBD1 matches 7 bases. V lost 4 bases, J lost 6 bases, and 12 bases stayed unmatched. Germline CDR1 SEHNR, CDR2 FQNEAQ (reference sequence). The CDR3 length is 16 residues. The CDR3 DNA reads TGTGCCAGCAGCTCCCCCTACAGGGGAAGGGGCAATGAGCAGTTCTTC. This sequence encodes CASSSPYRGRGNEQFF.

The chain combines TRBV2 with TRBJ2-7; possibly TRBD1 for D (6 bases). V shed 1 base and J shed 0 bases, with 13 bases lying between them. CDR1 SNHLY and CDR2 FYNNEI come from the germline V gene. There are 16 residues in the CDR3. The CDR3 is CASSEDRERLSYEQYF. The DNA of the CDR3 is TGTGCCAGCAGTGAAGACAGGGAAAGGCTCTCCTACGAGCAGTACTTC.

Remarks on this clone: Germline is not matched at one junction end, which may reflect a read error. V and J are TRBV7-7 and TRBJ2-5, with a possible D match to TRBD2 (6 bases). The length of the CDR3 is 14 residues. Germline CDR1 SSHAT, CDR2 FNYEAQ (reference sequence). This chain's CDR3 is CASSRGRGGETQYF. For the CDR3, the DNA is TGTGCTAGCAGCCGGGGCCGAGGAGGGGAGACCCAGTACTTC.